Each of the 8 T cell receptor beta chains below was sequenced from the same sample in a study of early T cells in non-severe SARS-CoV-2 infection (dated by TCRdb to the early 2020s). Libraries were built with 5' RACE. Data came from a NextSeq 500. TCRdb reprocessed the public reads (quality trimming at Q25 with fastp, clone calling with MiXCR) and kept in-frame beta chains. Records with the same CDR3 protein are collapsed into one entry carrying the most frequent genes and DNA. Counted in this sample were about 68,000 distinct CDR3 sequences; approximately 11% of them appeared once. Clones ranked in the top ten supply roughly 6% of the sample. Specimen: whole blood. The receptors were sampled from an adult who was a healthcare worker with PCR-confirmed SARS-CoV-2 infection or an uninfected control (not recorded which).

The CDR3 DNA reads TGTGCCAGCAGTTGGGGCAATAGCACAGATACGCAGTATTTT. The encoded protein is CASSWGNSTDTQYF. This sequence joins TRBV12-3 or TRBV12-4 and TRBJ2-3; TRBD1 is a possible D gene (5 bases). CDR3 length equals 14 residues. V was pared by 4 bases and J by 0 bases, with 8 bases between.

The table lists this clonotype with a few counts. The chain couples TRBV9 to TRBJ2-1; D may be TRBD2 (5 bases). CDR1 and CDR2 from the germline V gene are SGDLS and YYNGEE. Trimming shortened V by 3 bases and J by 0 bases, and 10 bases separated the two germline ends. The CDR3 sequence is 15 residues long. CDR3 residues: CASSAHGVSYNEQFF. CDR3 DNA: TGTGCCAGCAGCGCCCACGGGGTCTCCTACAATGAGCAGTTCTTC.

This clonotype has more than one count but fewer than ten. The rearrangement links TRBV27 to TRBJ2-3; 9 positions agree with TRBD1. Trimming cost V 10 bases and J 3 bases; bases outside gene matches: 14. The V gene's germline CDR1 is MNHEY and CDR2 SMNVEV (reference sequence). The CDR3 runs 16 residues. The CDR3 loop reads CATPTDHRGRTDTQYF. The CDR3 coding sequence is TGTGCCACCCCGACTGACCACAGGGGGCGAACAGATACGCAGTATTTT.

This clonotype was detected only a few times. The V call is TRBV7-2, the J call TRBJ2-7, with D tentatively TRBD1 (5 bases). This CDR3 has 12 residues. Looked up from germline, CDR1 is SGHTA and CDR2 is FQGNSA. V lost 5 bases to trimming and J lost 7 bases, with 12 bases between them. CDR3 DNA sequence: TGTGCCAGCAGCCTAGGGGTTCGGGAGCAGTACTTC. Amino acids: CASSLGVREQYF.

DNA of the CDR3: TGTGCCAGCAGCTTGGCCCCAAAGACAGATACGCAGTATTTT. It encodes CASSLAPKTDTQYF. The chain has TRBV5-4 and TRBJ2-3, with unresolved D. Germline V gene data show CDR1 as SGHNT and CDR2 as YYREEE (reference sequence). Trimming removed 0 bases from V and 3 bases from J, with 8 bases in between. The CDR3 has 14 residues.

The chain joins TRBV28 to TRBJ1-6; D remains unclear. V was clipped by 6 bases and J by 1 base, with 7 bases between them. This CDR3 spans 14 amino acids. Germline V gene lookup returns CDR1 MDHEN and CDR2 SYDVKM. The chain's CDR3 is CASRGISYNSPLHF. CDR3 in DNA: TGTGCCAGCAGGGGGATTTCCTATAATTCACCCCTCCACTTT.

CDR3 DNA: TGTGCCAGCTCTCCTTCCTCCTCTGGAAACACCATATATTTT. Its protein is CASSPSSSGNTIYF. V is TRBV2 and J is TRBJ1-3, with D unclear. The V gene lost 8 bases and the J gene lost 0 bases, with 11 bases spanning the gap. This CDR3 has 14 amino acids. Germline V gene lookup returns CDR1 SNHLY and CDR2 FYNNEI.

This clonotype came up a few times. The chain has TRBV6-2 or TRBV6-3 and TRBJ2-7; TRBD1 matches 10 bases. From germline, CDR1 is MNHEY and CDR2 SVGEGT. This CDR3 comprises 15 residues. V was pared by 0 bases and J by 2 bases, with 1 base of the junction left unmatched. CDR3 protein: CASSYSTGGPYEQYF. The DNA for the CDR3 is TGTGCCAGCAGTTACTCGACAGGGGGCCCCTACGAGCAGTACTTC.